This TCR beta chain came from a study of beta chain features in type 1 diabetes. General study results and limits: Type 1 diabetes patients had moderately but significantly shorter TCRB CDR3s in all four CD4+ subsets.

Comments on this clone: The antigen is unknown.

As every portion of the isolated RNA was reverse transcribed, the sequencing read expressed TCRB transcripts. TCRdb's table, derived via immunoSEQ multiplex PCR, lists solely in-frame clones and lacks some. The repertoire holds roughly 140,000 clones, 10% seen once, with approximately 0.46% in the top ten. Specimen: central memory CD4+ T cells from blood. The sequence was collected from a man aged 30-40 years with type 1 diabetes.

For the CDR3, the DNA is TGTGCCAGCAGCTTTCAACAGAGCTCCTACGAGCAGTACTTC. It codes for CASSFQQSSYEQYF. The chain joins TRBV7-2 to TRBJ2-7; D gene uncertain. The CDR3 covers 14 residues. In germline, CDR1 is SGHTA, CDR2 FQGNSA. V lost 3 bases and J lost 0, with 9 bases in between.